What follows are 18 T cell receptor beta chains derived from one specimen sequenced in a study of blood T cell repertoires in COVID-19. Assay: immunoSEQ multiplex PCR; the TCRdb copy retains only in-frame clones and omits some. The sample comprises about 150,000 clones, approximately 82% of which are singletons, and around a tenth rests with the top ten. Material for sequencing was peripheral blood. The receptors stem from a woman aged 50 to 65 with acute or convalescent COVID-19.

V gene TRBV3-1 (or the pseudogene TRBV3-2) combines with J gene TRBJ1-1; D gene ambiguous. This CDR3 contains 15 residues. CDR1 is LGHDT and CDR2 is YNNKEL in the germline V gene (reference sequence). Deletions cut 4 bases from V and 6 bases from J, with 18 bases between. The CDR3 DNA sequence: TGTGCCAGCAGCCTCCCATCTCGGGGTGGATCTGAAGCTTTCTTT. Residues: CASSLPSRGGSEAFF.

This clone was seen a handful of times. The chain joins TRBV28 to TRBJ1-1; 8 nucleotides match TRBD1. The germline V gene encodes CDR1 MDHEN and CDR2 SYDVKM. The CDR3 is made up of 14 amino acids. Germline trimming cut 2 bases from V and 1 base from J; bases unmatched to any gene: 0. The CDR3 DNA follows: TGTGCCAGCAGTTTACAGGGGGCGAACACTGAAGCTTTCTTT. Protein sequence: CASSLQGANTEAFF. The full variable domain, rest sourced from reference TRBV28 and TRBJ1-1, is DVKVTQSSRYLVKRTGEKVFLECVQDMDHENMFWYRQDPGLGLRLIYFSYDVKMKEKGDIPEGYSVSREKKERFSLILESASTNQTSMYLCASSLQGANTEAFFGQGTRLTVV.

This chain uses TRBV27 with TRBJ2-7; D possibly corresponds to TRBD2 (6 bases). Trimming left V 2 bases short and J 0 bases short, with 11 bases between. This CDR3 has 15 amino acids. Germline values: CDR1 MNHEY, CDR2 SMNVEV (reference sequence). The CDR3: CASSLRDGSSYEQYF. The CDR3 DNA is TGTGCCAGCAGTTTACGGGACGGGAGCTCCTACGAGCAGTACTTC.

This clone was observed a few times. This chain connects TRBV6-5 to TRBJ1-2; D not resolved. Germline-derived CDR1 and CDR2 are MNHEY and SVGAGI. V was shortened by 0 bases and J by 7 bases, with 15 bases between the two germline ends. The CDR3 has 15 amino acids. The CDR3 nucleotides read TGTGCCAGCAGTTACTCGTTGTTGTCGGTGATTGGCTACACCTTC. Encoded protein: CASSYSLLSVIGYTF.

Here the CDR3 reads CASSQEGRGNEQFF. The CDR3 DNA follows: TGTGCCAGCAGCCAAGAGGGGAGAGGCAATGAGCAGTTCTTC. The chain carries TRBV4-2 and TRBJ2-1; possibly TRBD2 for D (5 bases). This CDR3 comprises 14 residues. Trimming pared 0 bases from V and 6 bases from J, leaving 9 bases between. The V gene's germline CDR1 is LGHNA and CDR2 YNFKEQ.

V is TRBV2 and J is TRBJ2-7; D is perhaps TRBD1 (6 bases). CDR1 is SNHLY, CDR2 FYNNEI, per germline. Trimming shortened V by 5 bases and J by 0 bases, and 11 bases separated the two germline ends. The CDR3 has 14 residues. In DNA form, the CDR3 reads TGTGCCAGCAGTCGGGACACCGGCTCCTACGAGCAGTACTTC. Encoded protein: CASSRDTGSYEQYF. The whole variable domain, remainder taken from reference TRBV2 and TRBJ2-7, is EPEVTQTPSHQVTQMGQEVILRCVPISNHLYFYWYRQILGQKVEFLVSFYNNEISEKSEIFDDQFSVERPDGSNFTLKIRSTKLEDSAMYFCASSRDTGSYEQYFGPGTRLTVT.

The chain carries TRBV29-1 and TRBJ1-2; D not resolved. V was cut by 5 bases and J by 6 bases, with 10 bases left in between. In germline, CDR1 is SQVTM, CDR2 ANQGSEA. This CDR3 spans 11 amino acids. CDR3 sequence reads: CSVQALDGYTF. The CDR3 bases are TGCAGCGTTCAGGCACTCGATGGCTACACCTTC.

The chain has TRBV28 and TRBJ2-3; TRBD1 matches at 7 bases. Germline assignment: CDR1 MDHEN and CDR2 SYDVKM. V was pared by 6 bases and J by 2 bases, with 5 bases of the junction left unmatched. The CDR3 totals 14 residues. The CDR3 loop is CASSLGQDTDTQYF. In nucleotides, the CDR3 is TGTGCCAGCAGCCTAGGACAGGACACAGATACGCAGTATTTT.

CDR3 nucleotide sequence: TGTGCCAGCAACCAAATCACAGGGGTAACTGAAGCTTTCTTT. This translates into CASNQITGVTEAFF. J is TRBJ1-1 and V is TRBV2; 7 bases fit TRBD1. The V gene's germline CDR1 is SNHLY and CDR2 FYNNEI. With V trimmed by 7 bases and J by 5 bases, 10 bases remained unmatched. The CDR3 extends over 14 amino acids.

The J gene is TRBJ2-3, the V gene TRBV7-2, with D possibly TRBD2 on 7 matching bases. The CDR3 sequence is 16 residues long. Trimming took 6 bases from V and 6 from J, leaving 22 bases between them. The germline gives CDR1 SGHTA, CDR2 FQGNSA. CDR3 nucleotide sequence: TGTGCCAGCAGTACCTCAGGGGCGGGAGAATTGGATACGCAGTATTTT. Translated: CASSTSGAGELDTQYF. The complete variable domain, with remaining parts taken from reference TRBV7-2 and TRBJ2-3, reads GAGVSQSPSNKVTEKGKDVELRCDPISGHTALYWYRQSLGQGLEFLIYFQGNSAPDKSGLPSDRFSAERTGGSVSTLTIQRTQQEDSAVYLCASSTSGAGELDTQYFGPGTRLTVL.

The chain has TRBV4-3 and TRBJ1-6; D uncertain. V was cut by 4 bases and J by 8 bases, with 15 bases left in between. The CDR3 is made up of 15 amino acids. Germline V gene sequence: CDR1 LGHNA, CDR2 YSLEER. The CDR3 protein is CASSLGREEDSPLHF. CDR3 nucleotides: TGCGCCAGCAGCCTAGGGCGGGAGGAGGATTCACCCCTCCACTTT.

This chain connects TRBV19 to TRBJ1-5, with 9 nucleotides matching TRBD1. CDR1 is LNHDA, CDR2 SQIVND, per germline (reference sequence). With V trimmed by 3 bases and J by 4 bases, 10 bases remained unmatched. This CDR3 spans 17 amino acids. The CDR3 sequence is CASSITGGRSWNQPQHF. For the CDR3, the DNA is TGTGCCAGTAGTATTACAGGGGGCCGAAGTTGGAATCAGCCCCAGCATTTT.

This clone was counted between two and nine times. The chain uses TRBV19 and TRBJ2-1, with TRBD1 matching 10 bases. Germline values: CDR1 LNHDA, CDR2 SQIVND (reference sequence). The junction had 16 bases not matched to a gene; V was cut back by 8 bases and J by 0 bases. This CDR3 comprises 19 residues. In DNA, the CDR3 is TGTGCCAGTTGGATGCGCCGGGACAGGGGTTGGAGCTCCTACAATGAGCAGTTCTTC. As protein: CASWMRRDRGWSSYNEQFF. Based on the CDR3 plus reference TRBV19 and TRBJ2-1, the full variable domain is DGGITQSPKYLFRKEGQNVTLSCEQNLNHDAMYWYRQDPGQGLRLIYYSQIVNDFQKGDIAEGYSVSREKKESFPLTVTSAQKNPTAFYLCASWMRRDRGWSSYNEQFFGPGTRLTVL.

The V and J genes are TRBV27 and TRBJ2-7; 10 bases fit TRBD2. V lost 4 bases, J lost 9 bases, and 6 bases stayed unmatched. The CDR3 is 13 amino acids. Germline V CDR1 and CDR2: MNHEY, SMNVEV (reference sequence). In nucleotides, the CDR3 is TGTGCCAGCAGTTCTAGCGGGAGCTCGCCGCAGTACTTC. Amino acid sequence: CASSSSGSSPQYF.

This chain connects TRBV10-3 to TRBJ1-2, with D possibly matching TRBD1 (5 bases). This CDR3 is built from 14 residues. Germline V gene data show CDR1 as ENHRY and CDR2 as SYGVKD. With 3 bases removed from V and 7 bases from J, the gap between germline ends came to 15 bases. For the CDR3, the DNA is TGTGCCATCAGTGAATCGACAGCTAGGGCTGGCTACACCTTC. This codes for CAISESTARAGYTF.

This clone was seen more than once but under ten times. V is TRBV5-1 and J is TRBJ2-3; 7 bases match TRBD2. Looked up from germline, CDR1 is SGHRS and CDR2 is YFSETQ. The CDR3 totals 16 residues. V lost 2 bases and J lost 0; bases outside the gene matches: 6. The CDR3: CASSFMAGDSTDTQYF. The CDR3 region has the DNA TGCGCCAGCAGCTTCATGGCGGGAGACAGCACAGATACGCAGTATTTT.

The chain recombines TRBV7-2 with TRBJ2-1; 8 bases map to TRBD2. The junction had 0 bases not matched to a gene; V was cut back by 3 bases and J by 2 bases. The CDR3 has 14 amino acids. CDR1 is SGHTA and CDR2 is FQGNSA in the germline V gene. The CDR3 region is CASSFGGAYNEQFF. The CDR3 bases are TGTGCCAGCAGCTTCGGGGGGGCCTACAATGAGCAGTTCTTC.

The DNA for the CDR3 is TGTGCCAGCACGTTCTACGAGCAGTACTTC. Translating gives CASTFYEQYF. The rearrangement links TRBV6-5 to TRBJ2-7; D is unresolved. Germline CDR1 and CDR2: MNHEY and SVGAGI. Trimming took 7 bases from V and 3 from J, leaving 4 bases between them. The CDR3 runs 10 residues.